The 29 T cell receptor beta chains reported below all come from one sample, sequenced in a study of CD8+CD57+ T cells in acquired aplastic anemia. For sequencing, patients were chosen who had shown expansion of CD8+CD57+ cells by flow cytometry. For CDR3 and TCR beta VDJ profiling, genomic DNA was the template used. TCRdb re-analysed the reads in MiXCR, keeping a single row per CDR3 protein. The sample holds 200,000 to 250,000 distinct CDR3 sequences, over 55% seen once. Input material: sorted CD4+, CD8+, or CD8+CD57+ T cells (not recorded which) from PBMCs. These receptor sequences come from a human donor with aplastic anemia.

This rearrangement joins TRBV9 to TRBJ1-6; D remains unclear. The CDR3 has 13 residues. V gave up 4 bases and J gave up 14 bases, with 16 bases separating them. Per the germline V gene, CDR1 is SGDLS and CDR2 is YYNGEE. This CDR3 reads CASSLDRTSTLHF. CDR3 in DNA: TGTGCCAGCAGCTTAGACCGGACGTCAACCCTCCACTTT.

The rearrangement uses TRBV2 and TRBJ1-6; the match to TRBD1 covers 7 bases. V trimming: 4 bases; J trimming: 10 bases; junction bases outside the gene matches: 10. CDR1 and CDR2 from the germline V gene are SNHLY and FYNNEI. There are 15 residues in the CDR3. As DNA, the CDR3 is TGTGCCAGCAGTGCTATCGACAGGGCCAACTCACCCCTCCACTTT. Translation gives CASSAIDRANSPLHF.

The chain joins TRBV20-1 to TRBJ1-2; 7 nucleotides align to TRBD1. Germline CDR1 is DFQATT and CDR2 is SNEGSKA (reference sequence). The V and J ends lost 0 bases and 6 bases, in that order; junction bases with no gene match: 10. The CDR3 spans 15 residues. CDR3 coding DNA: TGCAGTGCTAGAGATCTCCAGCTACAGGGGCATGGCTACACCTTC. The encoded protein is CSARDLQLQGHGYTF.

This rearrangement joins TRBV7-9 to TRBJ1-6, with 10 bases identical to TRBD1. V lost 1 base and J lost 13; bases outside the gene matches: 4. The germline V gene has CDR1 SEHNR and CDR2 FQNEAQ (reference sequence). The CDR3 consists of 14 residues. The CDR3 DNA reads as TGTGCCAGCAGCTTAGTGGGGACAGGGGACCCCCTCCACTTT. It is translated as CASSLVGTGDPLHF.

This sequence joins TRBV7-2 and TRBJ1-6; D gene unclear. Germline-derived CDR1 and CDR2 are SGHTA and FQGNSA. V shed 1 base and J shed 10 bases, with 8 bases lying between them. The CDR3 loop spans 13 amino acids. In DNA, the CDR3 is TGTGCCAGCAGCTTAGAAAGAAGATCACCCCTCCACTTT. Translating it yields CASSLERRSPLHF.

This chain connects TRBV29-1 to TRBJ2-1; 8 nucleotides align to TRBD2. Germline-derived CDR1 and CDR2 are SQVTM and ANQGSEA. This CDR3 has 16 residues. After removal of 2 bases from V and 7 bases from J, the junction contained 13 bases not matched to a gene. The CDR3 region is CSVEWRVSGNVNEQFF. The CDR3, as DNA: TGCAGCGTTGAATGGAGGGTTAGCGGGAATGTAAATGAGCAGTTCTTC.

The chain carries TRBV19 and TRBJ2-7; the match to TRBD1 covers 7 bases. CDR3 length equals 16 residues. The ends lost 3 bases at V and 5 bases at J; junction bases unmatched: 13. Germline loops: CDR1 LNHDA, CDR2 SQIVND (reference sequence). CDR3 residues: CASSIRPGQLGNEQYF. The CDR3 coding sequence is TGTGCCAGTAGTATCAGACCGGGACAGCTAGGCAACGAGCAGTACTTC.

This clonotype was recorded at least ten times. V and J are TRBV6-4 and TRBJ2-1; 9 nucleotides agree with TRBD2. J lost 4 bases, V lost 5 bases, and 6 bases had no gene match. The length of the CDR3 is 15 residues. Looked up from germline, CDR1 is MRHNA and CDR2 is SNTAGT. CDR3 DNA sequence: TGTGCCAGCAGTCAGAGCGGGGGGTCGTACAATGAGCAGTTCTTC. Translated, it gives CASSQSGGSYNEQFF.

The chain links TRBV7-9 to TRBJ1-2; no reliable D call. The CDR3 has 13 amino acids. Per germline, CDR1 SEHNR and CDR2 FQNEAQ (reference sequence). The ends were cut back, 10 bases at V and 8 bases at J, with 20 bases in the middle. The CDR3 DNA reads as TGTGCCACCGGTAGAGAAGGAGCTAGGGGCTACACCTTC. Its translation: CATGREGARGYTF. The variable domain in full, with the rest retrieved from reference TRBV7-9 and TRBJ1-2, is DTGVSQNPRHKITKRGQNVTFRCDPISEHNRLYWYRQTLGQGPEFLTYFQNEAQLEKSRLLSDRFSAERPKGSFSTLEIQRTEQGDSAMYLCATGREGARGYTFGSGTRLTVV.

The chain carries TRBV20-1 and TRBJ2-5; tentative D call: TRBD2 (5 bases). This CDR3 is 12 amino acids long. The V end was cut by 6 bases, the J end by 5 bases, with 13 bases between. Germline CDR1 reads DFQATT; CDR2 reads SNEGSKA (reference sequence). The CDR3 coding sequence is TGCAGTGCCCCAGCGGACGGGGAGACCCAGTACTTC. Translation gives CSAPADGETQYF.

In regard to this clonotype: The junction departs from the called germline gene at one end, perhaps through a read error. This chain links TRBV3-1 with TRBJ1-6, with D unresolved. CDR1 and CDR2 (germline): LGHDT, YNNKEL (reference sequence). The CDR3 loop spans 14 amino acids. CDR3 residues: CASSQAPSDSPLHF. The CDR3 nucleotides are TGTGCCAGCAGCCAAGCCCCCTCGGATTCGCCCCTCCACTTT.

The gene calls are TRBV24-1 and TRBJ1-1; D not resolved. CDR1 and CDR2 from the germline V gene are KGHDR and SFDVKD. There are 12 residues in the CDR3. The V and J ends lost 5 bases and 5 bases respectively, with 8 bases between them. CDR3 protein: CATSAGQTEAFF. CDR3 in DNA: TGTGCCACCAGTGCTGGGCAGACTGAAGCTTTCTTT.

The V and J genes are TRBV19 and TRBJ1-6, with TRBD1 matching over 8 bases. V trimming: 10 bases; J trimming: 8 bases; junction bases outside the gene matches: 7. CDR1 and CDR2 from the germline V gene are LNHDA and SQIVND (reference sequence). The CDR3 contains 13 residues. CDR3 coding DNA: TGTGCCACCCGGGACAGGAGTCATTCACCCCTCCACTTT. Translating it yields CATRDRSHSPLHF.

V gene TRBV7-2 combines with J gene TRBJ1-6, with D unclear. CDR1 SGHTA and CDR2 FQGNSA come from the germline V gene. V was shortened by 2 bases and J by 10 bases, with 9 bases between the two germline ends. This CDR3 has 13 residues. The CDR3 nucleotides read TGTGCCAGCAGCTTACCGACAAGCTCACCCCTCCACTTT. Translation: CASSLPTSSPLHF. The whole variable domain, remainder taken from reference TRBV7-2 and TRBJ1-6, is GAGVSQSPSNKVTEKGKDVELRCDPISGHTALYWYRQSLGQGLEFLIYFQGNSAPDKSGLPSDRFSAERTGGSVSTLTIQRTQQEDSAVYLCASSLPTSSPLHFGNGTRLTVT.

In this sample, this clonotype turned up once. The V call is TRBV19, the J call TRBJ1-2; 11 bases agree with TRBD1. The CDR3 loop spans 14 amino acids. V dropped 5 bases and J dropped 5; count of bases not matched to a gene: 4. Looked up from germline, CDR1 is LNHDA and CDR2 is SQIVND (reference sequence). The DNA for the CDR3 is TGTGCCAGTAGTTTCGGACAGGGGGCGTATGGCTACACCTTC. It translates to CASSFGQGAYGYTF.

The chain carries TRBV24-1 and TRBJ1-1, with 9 nucleotides matching TRBD1. CDR1 and CDR2 (germline): KGHDR, SFDVKD. The V gene end was trimmed by 3 bases and the J gene end by 0 bases; junction bases not matched to a gene: 10. This CDR3 comprises 18 residues. CDR3 bases: TGTGCCACCAGTGATCCCCCAACAGGGGGCAGGTTGAACACTGAAGCTTTCTTT. Translating it yields CATSDPPTGGRLNTEAFF.

This chain links TRBV10-3 with TRBJ2-5; maybe TRBD1 (5 bases). Germline V gives CDR1 ENHRY, CDR2 SYGVKD. The CDR3 extends over 16 amino acids. Between the trimmed V and J ends, which lost 10 bases and 3 bases, there was a span of 24 bases. The CDR3 DNA is TGTGCCAGCTCACCCTACGGTGGGGCGCTAAAAGAGACCCAGTACTTC. Translation: CASSPYGGALKETQYF.

This chain joins TRBV24-1 and TRBJ1-2, with 11 positions matching TRBD1. The V gene end was trimmed by 4 bases and the J gene end by 4 bases; junction bases not matched to a gene: 4. Germline CDR1 and CDR2: KGHDR and SFDVKD. This CDR3 contains 15 residues. CDR3 protein: CATSDPGTGGYGYTF. DNA of the CDR3: TGTGCCACCAGTGACCCCGGGACAGGGGGCTATGGCTACACCTTC.

This chain links TRBV20-1 with TRBJ2-6; D unclear. In germline, CDR1 is DFQATT, CDR2 SNEGSKA (reference sequence). The CDR3 loop spans 14 amino acids. Trimming left V 5 bases short and J 0 bases short, with 8 bases between. The CDR3 nucleotides are TGCAGTGCTGTAAGACGCTCTGGGGCCAACGTCCTGACTTTC. This gives the protein CSAVRRSGANVLTF.

The chain combines TRBV7-8 with TRBJ2-5, with a tentative D call TRBD2 (6 bases). CDR3 length: 14 residues. CDR1 SGHVS and CDR2 FQNEAQ come from the germline V gene. The V end was cut by 5 bases, the J end by 2 bases, with 12 bases between. CDR3 region: CASSAEGPQETQYF. The CDR3 coding sequence is TGTGCCAGCAGCGCGGAGGGACCGCAAGAGACCCAGTACTTC.

The genes are TRBV7-3 and TRBJ2-5, with D tentatively TRBD2 (7 bases). Germline V gene sequence: CDR1 SGHTA, CDR2 FQGTGA. Trimming took 2 bases from V and 1 from J, leaving 8 bases between them. The CDR3 length is 14 residues. As DNA, the CDR3 is TGTGCCAGCAGCTTACGGGGGGCCCAAGAGACCCAGTACTTC. As protein: CASSLRGAQETQYF.

This chain's CDR3 is CASSLGQAGGYTF. The CDR3 DNA is TGTGCCAGCAGCTTAGGACAGGCTGGTGGCTACACCTTC. V and J are TRBV7-8 and TRBJ1-2; D might be TRBD1 (6 bases). Per the germline V gene, CDR1 is SGHVS and CDR2 is FQNEAQ. V was shortened by 1 base and J by 7 bases, with 10 bases between the two germline ends. The CDR3 is 13 residues long.

The chain couples TRBV7-2 to TRBJ2-5; D perhaps matches TRBD1 (5 bases). CDR3 length: 15 amino acids. The ends were cut back, 3 bases at V and 1 base at J, with 12 bases in the middle. Per the germline V gene, CDR1 is SGHTA and CDR2 is FQGNSA. The CDR3 spells CASSFFRGSQETQYF. The CDR3 DNA reads TGTGCCAGCAGCTTCTTTAGGGGCTCCCAAGAGACCCAGTACTTC.

This chain joins TRBV7-9 and TRBJ1-1, with 8 positions matching TRBD1. The CDR3 loop spans 14 amino acids. Germline loops: CDR1 SEHNR, CDR2 FQNEAQ (reference sequence). Unmatched junction bases numbered 10, after V lost 6 bases and J lost 7 bases. The chain's CDR3 is CASRQSTGANEAFF. CDR3 DNA sequence: TGTGCCAGCAGACAATCGACAGGGGCGAATGAAGCTTTCTTT.

A word on this clonotype: A read error may produce the germline difference seen at one junction end. The rearrangement joins TRBV7-3 to TRBJ1-5, with TRBD1 matching 10 bases. Germline V gene data show CDR1 as SGHTA and CDR2 as FQGTGA. The CDR3 runs 15 residues. The CDR3 DNA follows: TGTGCCAACAGCTCACCCGGGACAGGGGATCAGCCCCAGCATTTT. It codes for CANSSPGTGDQPQHF.

The gene calls are TRBV7-9 and TRBJ2-1, with D possibly matching TRBD1 (6 bases). V shed 3 bases and J shed 3 bases, with 18 bases lying between them. Germline loops: CDR1 SEHNR, CDR2 FQNEAQ (reference sequence). This CDR3 is 17 amino acids long. CDR3 coding DNA: TGTGCCAGCAGCTTGTTAAGGGGGTTTTCGGTCTACAATGAGCAGTTCTTC. Its protein is CASSLLRGFSVYNEQFF. Using reference TRBV7-9 and TRBJ2-1 for the parts outside the CDR3, the full variable domain is DTGVSQNPRHKITKRGQNVTFRCDPISEHNRLYWYRQTLGQGPEFLTYFQNEAQLEKSRLLSDRFSAERPKGSFSTLEIQRTEQGDSAMYLCASSLLRGFSVYNEQFFGPGTRLTVL.

This clonotype has at least ten counts. V is TRBV5-6 and J is TRBJ2-7; D gene unclear. CDR3 length: 14 residues. In germline, CDR1 is SGHDT, CDR2 YYEEEE. The V and J ends lost 4 bases and 6 bases respectively, with 17 bases between them. The DNA for the CDR3 is TGTGCCAGCAGCCAAAAGAGGATTCGGGTCGAGCAGTACTTC. It specifies CASSQKRIRVEQYF.

This clonotype was detected only a few times. J is TRBJ2-7 and V is TRBV20-1, with 7 nucleotides matching TRBD2. The length of the CDR3 is 12 residues. J gave up 4 bases and V 0 bases, and 0 bases lay outside the gene matches. Germline CDR1 is DFQATT and CDR2 is SNEGSKA (reference sequence). CDR3 protein: CSAREREYEQYF. In DNA, the CDR3 is TGCAGTGCTAGAGAGCGGGAGTACGAGCAGTACTTC.

J is TRBJ2-3 and V is TRBV24-1; the match to TRBD2 covers 8 bases. Losses at the gene ends were 5 bases for V and 6 bases for J; bases not matched to a gene: 6. CDR1 is KGHDR and CDR2 is SFDVKD in the germline V gene. The CDR3 has 14 amino acids. The CDR3 sequence: CATSVGTSSDTQYF. The CDR3 nucleotides are TGTGCCACCAGTGTGGGGACTAGTTCCGATACGCAGTATTTT.